The 21 T cell receptor beta chains reported below all come from one sample, sequenced in a study of T cell changes during pregnancy in multiple sclerosis. Sequencing was performed with immunoSEQ multiplex PCR; in TCRdb, only in-frame clones are kept and a portion is missing. The sample consists of about 42,000 clones, about 91% of them appearing once. This specimen was CD4+ T cells from peripheral blood mononuclear cells, taken after pregnancy. These receptors were taken from a female donor in good health, enrolled as a control in a pregnancy study.

This chain connects TRBV4-3 to TRBJ1-6; the match to TRBD1 covers 7 bases. In germline, CDR1 is LGHNA, CDR2 YSLEER. The ends lost 3 bases at V and 7 bases at J; junction bases unmatched: 6. The CDR3 has 15 amino acids. DNA for the CDR3: TGCGCCAGCAGCCAGGAGACAGGGTTGAATTCACCCCTCCACTTT. Encoded protein: CASSQETGLNSPLHF.

The V call is TRBV29-1, the J call TRBJ2-5; D remains unclear. V was shortened by 5 bases and J by 6 bases, with 13 bases between the two germline ends. The CDR3 has 12 residues. Germline V lookup: CDR1 SQVTM, CDR2 ANQGSEA. CDR3 in DNA: TGCAGCGTTCTTCTCGCGCGGCAGACCCAGTACTTC. The encoded protein is CSVLLARQTQYF.

The J gene is TRBJ2-1, the V gene TRBV19, with a weak D call TRBD1 (6 bases). Germline assignment: CDR1 LNHDA and CDR2 SQIVND (reference sequence). V dropped 2 bases and J dropped 9 bases, with 11 bases sitting between them. This CDR3 has 13 residues. The CDR3 nucleotides read TGTGCCAGTAGTATATCCTTGGACAGTGAGCAGTTCTTC. Protein product: CASSISLDSEQFF.

The rearrangement uses TRBV5-6 and TRBJ2-5; tentative D call: TRBD2 (5 bases). V gave up 0 bases and J gave up 5 bases, with 8 bases separating them. Germline CDR1 and CDR2: SGHDT and YYEEEE. The CDR3 covers 13 residues. Here the CDR3 reads CASSLGGLETQYF. The CDR3 nucleotides are TGTGCCAGCAGCTTGGGAGGGCTGGAGACCCAGTACTTC.

This clone appeared once. This chain links TRBV28 with TRBJ1-1, with D perhaps matching TRBD1 (5 bases). CDR1 and CDR2 (germline): MDHEN, SYDVKM. The CDR3 is 12 residues long. V lost 4 bases to trimming and J lost 10 bases, with 13 bases between them. This chain's CDR3 is CASSSGVKGAFF. The CDR3 DNA is TGTGCCAGCAGTTCGGGGGTCAAGGGAGCTTTCTTT.

The V gene is TRBV7-8, the J gene TRBJ2-3, with a possible D match to TRBD2 (5 bases). V was pared by 7 bases and J by 4 bases, with 27 bases between. The CDR3 is made up of 18 amino acids. Germline lookup yields CDR1 SGHVS and CDR2 FQNEAQ. CDR3 protein: CASNFGPVLKEGADTQYF. The DNA for the CDR3 is TGTGCCAGCAATTTCGGTCCGGTGTTAAAAGAGGGCGCAGATACGCAGTATTTT. The variable domain in full, with the rest retrieved from reference TRBV7-8 and TRBJ2-3, is GAGVSQSPRYKVAKRGQDVALRCDPISGHVSLFWYQQALGQGPEFLTYFQNEAQLDKSGLPSDRFFAERPEGSVSTLKIQRTQQEDSAVYLCASNFGPVLKEGADTQYFGPGTRLTVL.

The chain is built from TRBV4-2 and TRBJ1-4; TRBD1 aligns across 7 bases. V was clipped by 6 bases and J by 7 bases; unmatched bases: 5. CDR1 and CDR2 from the germline V gene are LGHNA and YNFKEQ. The CDR3 spans 13 residues. CDR3 bases: TGTGCCAGCAGTCAGGGGGTTGGTGAAAAACTGTTTTTT. This gives the protein CASSQGVGEKLFF.

The chain is built from TRBV7-9 and TRBJ2-7; the D gene is possibly TRBD2 (6 bases). V was pared by 4 bases and J by 7 bases, with 11 bases between. CDR1 and CDR2 (germline): SEHNR, FQNEAQ (reference sequence). CDR3 size: 12 residues. CDR3 sequence (DNA): TGTGCCAGCAGCTCATTAGGGAGGGAGCAGTACTTC. Protein product: CASSSLGREQYF.

The J gene is TRBJ1-5, the V gene TRBV29-1; TRBD1 matches at 8 bases. Germline V gene lookup returns CDR1 SQVTM and CDR2 ANQGSEA. There are 14 residues in the CDR3. Losses at the gene ends were 4 bases for V and 4 bases for J; bases not matched to a gene: 6. Here the CDR3 DNA reads TGCAGCGTTGCGGGGGACAGGTTGAATCAGCCCCAGCATTTT. As protein: CSVAGDRLNQPQHF. Drawing the rest from reference TRBV29-1 and TRBJ1-5, the complete variable domain is SAVISQKPSRDICQRGTSLTIQCQVDSQVTMMFWYRQQPGQSLTLIATANQGSEATYESGFVIDKFPISRPNLTFSTLTVSNMSPEDSSIYLCSVAGDRLNQPQHFGDGTRLSIL.

The chain combines TRBV2 with TRBJ2-3, with D possibly being TRBD2 (5 bases). This CDR3 region has 15 residues. The germline gives CDR1 SNHLY, CDR2 FYNNEI. The V end lost 6 bases, the J end lost 5 bases, and 18 bases lay between the germline ends. The chain's CDR3 is CASRPRRGNEDTQYF. The CDR3 DNA follows: TGTGCCAGCAGACCCAGACGGGGAAACGAAGATACGCAGTATTTT.

The V call is TRBV6-4, the J call TRBJ2-3; TRBD2 agrees at 11 bases. The CDR3 contains 16 residues. The ends lost 0 bases at V and 6 bases at J; junction bases unmatched: 5. Germline CDR1 MRHNA, CDR2 SNTAGT. Here the CDR3 DNA reads TGTGCCAGCAGTGACTCTAGCGGGGGGGCCGGGGATACGCAGTATTTT. Its protein is CASSDSSGGAGDTQYF.

The rearrangement joins TRBV11-3 to TRBJ2-7; TRBD1 agrees at 9 bases. Germline CDR1 SGHNT, CDR2 YENEEA. The CDR3 runs to 14 residues. V dropped 1 base and J dropped 5; count of bases not matched to a gene: 3. The chain's CDR3 is CASSLGGTGNEQYF. CDR3 in DNA: TGTGCCAGCAGCTTAGGCGGGACAGGGAACGAGCAGTACTTC.

The rearrangement joins TRBV5-1 to TRBJ1-1, with 9 bases identical to TRBD1. There are 20 residues in the CDR3. J was trimmed by 5 bases and V by 4 bases; bases with no gene match: 24. Germline loops: CDR1 SGHRS, CDR2 YFSETQ. The CDR3 region is CASSPLTDTGTGWGGTEAFF. In DNA, the CDR3 is TGCGCCAGCAGCCCTTTAACAGACACCGGGACAGGGTGGGGAGGTACTGAAGCTTTCTTT.

V usage is TRBV5-1 and J usage is TRBJ1-2, with D perhaps matching TRBD1 (6 bases). In germline, CDR1 is SGHRS, CDR2 YFSETQ. The V end lost 3 bases, the J end lost 4 bases, and 16 bases lay between the germline ends. The CDR3 sequence is 15 residues long. CDR3 in DNA: TGCGCCAGCAGCTCCACTACAGGGTTCGGCTATGGCTACACCTTC. Translation: CASSSTTGFGYGYTF.

The V and J genes are TRBV4-3 and TRBJ2-3; D unresolved. The CDR3 totals 15 residues. Germline CDR1 reads LGHNA; CDR2 reads YSLEER. V was cut by 3 bases and J by 0 bases, with 10 bases left in between. CDR3 protein: CASSHGLTSTDTQYF. Here the CDR3 DNA reads TGCGCCAGCAGCCATGGCTTGACTAGCACAGATACGCAGTATTTT.

The chain links TRBV19 to TRBJ2-7; the match to TRBD1 covers 9 bases. CDR1 is LNHDA, CDR2 SQIVND, per germline (reference sequence). The CDR3 has 14 residues. The trim removed 4 bases at V and 4 bases at J, leaving 5 bases unmatched. The DNA for the CDR3 is TGTGCCAGTAGTAGTCGAGACAGGGGGTACGAGCAGTACTTC. Translating gives CASSSRDRGYEQYF.

A single count supports this clone. The rearrangement uses TRBV9 and TRBJ2-5, with 9 bases aligning to TRBD2. The CDR3 runs 16 residues. Germline V gene data show CDR1 as SGDLS and CDR2 as YYNGEE. V lost 0 bases to trimming and J lost 4 bases; unmatched junction nucleotides: 7. The CDR3 DNA sequence: TGTGCCAGCAGCGTAGGTGGCGGGAGGGCTTCAGAGACCCAGTACTTC. It codes for CASSVGGGRASETQYF.

In nucleotides, the CDR3 is TGTGCCAGTACTAACCCGGGGACTAGGGGAGATACGCAGTATTTT. Translation: CASTNPGTRGDTQYF. The chain carries TRBV19 and TRBJ2-3, with TRBD2 matching 8 bases. There are 15 residues in the CDR3. The junction had 11 bases not matched to a gene; V was cut back by 7 bases and J by 5 bases. The germline gives CDR1 LNHDA, CDR2 SQIVND (reference sequence).

This chain connects TRBV6-5 to TRBJ1-5; D ambiguous. Germline lookup yields CDR1 MNHEY and CDR2 SVGAGI. CDR3 length equals 16 residues. V dropped 0 bases and J dropped 2 bases, with 11 bases sitting between them. As DNA, the CDR3 is TGTGCCAGCAGTTACTCTGGCAACGAGGGCAATCAGCCCCAGCATTTT. This encodes CASSYSGNEGNQPQHF.

This chain connects TRBV4-2 to TRBJ1-3; a possible D gene is TRBD1 (6 bases). Between the trimmed V and J ends, which lost 0 bases and 3 bases, there was a span of 15 bases. The length of the CDR3 is 17 residues. Germline V lookup: CDR1 LGHNA, CDR2 YNFKEQ. The CDR3 sequence is CASSQDMRGPLGNTIYF. The CDR3 region has the DNA TGTGCCAGCAGCCAAGATATGCGGGGGCCGCTTGGAAACACCATATATTTT.

This clone has only one observation. The V call is TRBV2, the J call TRBJ2-1; 10 nucleotides match TRBD1. This CDR3 is 14 amino acids long. The V and J ends lost 2 bases and 9 bases, in that order; junction bases with no gene match: 4. The V gene's germline CDR1 is SNHLY and CDR2 FYNNEI. CDR3 in amino acids: CASSELTGGGEQFF. The CDR3 bases are TGTGCCAGCAGTGAATTGACAGGGGGCGGTGAGCAGTTCTTC.